This T cell receptor (beta chain) emerged from a study of blood T cell repertoires in COVID-19. Study information: The United States, Italy and Spain provided the acute and convalescent COVID-19 samples. Sample material is recorded as cDNA or gDNA derived from T cells, B-cell-depleted T cells, or PBMCs.

Original handling: Cell counts per sample came from amplifying reference gene primers. Using immunoSEQ multiplex PCR, the repertoire was profiled, and TCRdb retains in-frame clones only, with some absent. V and J calls and clone size follow that table, whereas D and trimming were derived from the DNA. This sample has 250,000 or so clones, with around 86% found just once. The germline V gene has CDR1 MNHEY and CDR2 SMNVEV (reference sequence). With 7 bases removed from V and 12 bases from J, the gap between germline ends came to 19 bases. The CDR3 is 14 residues long. The sequenced material came from peripheral blood. This TCR was recovered from a man aged 40-50 years with active or convalescent COVID-19. V usage is TRBV27 and J usage is TRBJ1-6; perhaps TRBD1 as D (6 bases). The chain's CDR3 is CASTPTGIYRPLHF. The DNA of the CDR3 is TGTGCCAGCACCCCAACAGGGATATATAGACCCCTCCACTTT.